The 17 T cell receptor beta chains below were found in one sample sequenced in a study of blood T cells in healthy people across ages. It was with a sample-barcoded 5' primer and a J-beta primer mix that a second PCR of roughly 7 to 12 cycles was run. TCRdb re-called the 5' RACE reads through MiXCR, storing one row per CDR3 protein. This sample has 1.5 million to 2 million distinct CDR3 sequences, with about 28% found just once. Sequenced: blood. These receptors were taken from a young woman in good health.

This clonotype was found many times. The V call is TRBV20-1, the J call TRBJ1-6, with 10 positions matching TRBD1. CDR3 length: 15 amino acids. The V and J ends lost 5 bases and 9 bases, in that order; junction bases with no gene match: 10. The germline CDR1 and CDR2 sequences are DFQATT and SNEGSKA (reference sequence). CDR3 nucleotides: TGCAGTGCTTGGGATGGACAGGGGGTTAGTTCACCCCTCCACTTT. Protein sequence: CSAWDGQGVSSPLHF.

In the case of this clonotype: The junction departs from germline at one end; a sequencing error may be responsible. This chain uses TRBV24-1 with TRBJ2-3; perhaps TRBD2 as D (6 bases). The CDR3 is 15 amino acids. Per the germline V gene, CDR1 is KGHDR and CDR2 is SFDVKD. CDR3 in amino acids: CATSDSVTSTDTQFF. Written as DNA, the CDR3 is TGTGCCACCAGTGATTCCGTTACTAGCACAGATACGCAGTTTTTT.

This rearrangement joins TRBV28 to TRBJ1-5; 8 nucleotides agree with TRBD1. J gave up 5 bases and V 11 bases, and 14 bases lay outside the gene matches. The CDR3 is 15 amino acids. Germline-derived CDR1 and CDR2 are MDHEN and SYDVKM. The CDR3 spells CAAPPTGATYQPQHF. CDR3 bases: TGTGCCGCGCCCCCGACAGGGGCTACCTATCAGCCCCAGCATTTT.

The chain combines TRBV6-2 or TRBV6-3 with TRBJ2-3, with TRBD2 matching over 14 bases. Germline V gene lookup returns CDR1 MNHEY and CDR2 SVGEGT. Trimming at V came to 2 bases and at J to 4 bases, leaving 2 bases not matched to a gene. The CDR3 runs to 16 residues. The DNA for the CDR3 is TGTGCCAGCAGTTACACGGGACTAGCGGGAGCAGATACGCAGTATTTT. Its translation: CASSYTGLAGADTQYF.

This CDR3 is CATIRRTSGSYEQYF. DNA for the CDR3: TGTGCCACTATAAGGAGAACTAGCGGTTCCTACGAGCAGTACTTC. V usage is TRBV6-2 or TRBV6-3 and J usage is TRBJ2-7; 8 bases are a match to TRBD2. This CDR3 spans 15 amino acids. Germline-derived CDR1 and CDR2 are MNHEY and SVGEGT. With V trimmed by 10 bases and J by 1 base, 12 bases remained unmatched.

This clonotype came up once. This sequence may be a read error, since a much larger clone differs from it by one base. The chain links TRBV29-1 to TRBJ2-4, with TRBD2 as a possible D gene (6 bases). From germline, CDR1 is SQVTM and CDR2 ANQGSEA. Deletions cut 6 bases from V and 1 base from J, with 13 bases between. There are 14 residues in the CDR3. CDR3 nucleotide sequence: TGCAGCGTCGGGGTTGGAGGGGCCAAAAACATTCAGTACTTC. The encoded protein is CSVGVGGAKNIQYF.

This clonotype was seen repeatedly, ten times or more. The rearrangement links TRBV12-3 or TRBV12-4 to TRBJ2-5; no clear D. V lost 3 bases to trimming and J lost 2 bases, with 7 bases between them. The CDR3 is 13 residues long. In DNA, the CDR3 is TGTGCCAGCAGTTTTAACGGACAAGAGACCCAGTACTTC. Amino acid sequence: CASSFNGQETQYF.

The genes are TRBV7-2 and TRBJ1-4; no clear D gene. V gave up 2 bases and J gave up 0 bases, with 16 bases separating them. There are 18 residues in the CDR3. Looked up from germline, CDR1 is SGHTA and CDR2 is FQGNSA. The CDR3 DNA reads as TGTGCCAGCAGCTTAAGGTCATGGGCGGTCACAACTAATGAAAAACTGTTTTTT. This codes for CASSLRSWAVTTNEKLFF. The full variable domain, in which reference TRBV7-2 and TRBJ1-4 provide the parts outside the CDR3, is GAGVSQSPSNKVTEKGKDVELRCDPISGHTALYWYRQSLGQGLEFLIYFQGNSAPDKSGLPSDRFSAERTGGSVSTLTIQRTQQEDSAVYLCASSLRSWAVTTNEKLFFGSGTQLSVL.

This clonotype came up many times. The V call is TRBV7-6, the J call TRBJ2-5, with a tentative D call TRBD2 (5 bases). Germline assignment: CDR1 SGHVS and CDR2 FNYEAQ. V was pared by 3 bases and J by 7 bases, with 9 bases between. The CDR3 spans 12 residues. Here the CDR3 DNA reads TGTGCCAGCAGCTTGGGAGAGGGGACCCAGTACTTC. Protein product: CASSLGEGTQYF.

This clonotype was observed a handful of times. The chain couples TRBV6-6 to TRBJ1-2, with 8 bases matching TRBD1. This CDR3 is 14 amino acids long. J gave up 5 bases and V 8 bases, and 10 bases lay outside the gene matches. Per the germline V gene, CDR1 is MNHNY and CDR2 is SVGAGI (reference sequence). CDR3 DNA sequence: TGTGCCAGCCTAAGGGCAGGGGGCTGGTATGGCTACACCTTC. Translating it yields CASLRAGGWYGYTF.

The gene calls are TRBV20-1 and TRBJ2-5; 9 bases fit TRBD2. This CDR3 is 15 amino acids long. The V gene end was trimmed by 6 bases and the J gene end by 11 bases; junction bases not matched to a gene: 19. CDR1 is DFQATT and CDR2 is SNEGSKA in the germline V gene (reference sequence). The CDR3 reads CSAHYRREGDNEQYF. The CDR3 DNA reads as TGCAGTGCCCATTACCGGCGGGAGGGCGATAATGAGCAGTACTTC.

Many counts were recorded for this clonotype. This chain joins TRBV5-1 and TRBJ2-1, with no clear D. Trimming removed 0 bases from V and 4 bases from J, with 14 bases in between. The CDR3 is 16 residues long. The V gene's germline CDR1 is SGHRS and CDR2 YFSETQ. CDR3 in amino acids: CASSLAAVQTYNEQFF. DNA for the CDR3: TGCGCCAGCAGCTTGGCGGCAGTCCAAACTTACAATGAGCAGTTCTTC.

The rearrangement joins TRBV9 to TRBJ1-6, with a tentative D call TRBD1 (5 bases). The V and J ends lost 4 bases and 6 bases respectively, with 20 bases between them. The CDR3 extends over 17 amino acids. Germline V gene data show CDR1 as SGDLS and CDR2 as YYNGEE. CDR3 sequence: CASSQTWGGTANSPLHF. The DNA of the CDR3 is TGTGCCAGCAGCCAGACTTGGGGGGGGACCGCTAATTCACCCCTCCACTTT.

There are a few counts of this clonotype. The J gene is TRBJ1-1, the V gene TRBV11-2, with D unclear. Germline loops: CDR1 SGHAT, CDR2 FQNNGV. CDR3 length: 15 residues. The ends were cut back, 5 bases at V and 0 bases at J, with 13 bases in the middle. The CDR3: CASSRATTLNTEAFF. CDR3 DNA sequence: TGTGCCAGCAGCCGCGCGACTACCCTGAACACTGAAGCTTTCTTT. The entire variable domain, with the rest obtained from reference TRBV11-2 and TRBJ1-1, is as follows: EAGVAQSPRYKIIEKRQSVAFWCNPISGHATLYWYQQILGQGPKLLIQFQNNGVVDDSQLPKDRFSAERLKGVDSTLKIQPAKLEDSAVYLCASSRATTLNTEAFFGQGTRLTVV.

This clonotype has at least ten counts. The chain carries TRBV20-1 and TRBJ2-1; possible D gene TRBD2, 7 bases. The CDR3 has 13 residues. From germline, CDR1 is DFQATT and CDR2 SNEGSKA (reference sequence). Trimming stripped 3 bases from V and 6 bases from J, with 12 bases between. CDR3 sequence: CSASRGRVNEQFF. The DNA of the CDR3 is TGCAGTGCTAGTAGGGGGAGGGTCAATGAGCAGTTCTTC.

A word on this clonotype: Its ends do not fully match the called genes, so a read error is possible. V usage is TRBV3-1 and J usage is TRBJ2-3; D perhaps matches TRBD2 (5 bases). The CDR3 totals 13 residues. Germline CDR1 and CDR2: LGHDT and YNNKEL (reference sequence). The CDR3 DNA follows: TGTGCCGGCAGCCAAGAGGGTACTTATAAGCAGTATTTT. Translation: CAGSQEGTYKQYF.

This clonotype was detected only a few times. This chain links TRBV20-1 with TRBJ1-1; 7 bases fit TRBD1. This CDR3 has 15 residues. Per the germline V gene, CDR1 is DFQATT and CDR2 is SNEGSKA (reference sequence). V was pared by 4 bases and J by 11 bases, with 19 bases of the junction left unmatched. The CDR3 nucleotides are TGCAGTGCTATCCCCGGGAGGGGACAGTATCTGGGGGCTTTCTTT. Translation: CSAIPGRGQYLGAFF.